The entry below describes one TCR beta chain. Its antigen is unknown. It has no much larger one-base neighbor in the sample; base qualities were not kept. The data were taken from a study of T cell responses to AZD1222 COVID-19 vaccine (dated by TCRdb to the early 2020s). The study in broad terms: A total of over 230 trial participants underwent TCR sequencing, of whom approximately 200 had received two doses of AZD1222 and about 26 had received two doses of the MenACWY control vaccine. Trial participants were enrolled by age into 18-55, 56-69 and 70-plus year subgroups, with about 150, 28 and 57 TCR-sequenced participants respectively.

The V and J ends are trimmed by 4 bases and 3 bases, leaving 15 bases between them. CDR1 is given as MDHEN and CDR2 as SYDVKM, both from the germline V gene. The CDR3 spans 15 residues, from the cysteine through the phenylalanine. Kept here is only the CDR3 DNA, which spans 45 bases and is read in frame from base 1. General conclusions and limits of the study: No day 14 peak-response samples were available, so repertoires were characterized only after the peak T cell response. A significant rise in spike-specific TCR breadth and depth was observed after two AZD1222 doses relative to day 0 and relative to MenACWY recipients. In the small 56-69-year group, the increase in depth fell short of significance, most likely because of low power. The vaccine-associated CD4 TCRs covered the entire spike protein, and the dominant responses fell in regions 160-218 and 743-854. Participants were mostly white British, with more females than males. The authors suggested clonal diversity may have been underestimated. Reportedly, close to half of the unique spike-specific TCRs recognized epitopes lying outside the regions that are mutated in the B.1.351 and B.1.1.7 variants. Conclusions about previously exposed vaccinees are limited, since just 5 to 7 AZD1222 recipients were seropositive for SARS-CoV-2 at baseline.

The sample's time point label, in plain terms: baseline before first vaccination. The sample's treatment or condition label, in plain terms: meningococcal conjugate vaccine given as trial control. Vaccinee samples came from UK trials COV001 and COV002, including a single-blind randomized controlled phase 2/3 trial of AZD1222 (ChAdOx1 nCoV-19) in healthy adults. For TCRbeta chain sequencing, PBMC samples were collected from trial participants at day 0 and at day 28 after the second dose. The CDR3 regions of human TCRbeta chains were analyzed by immunosequencing. The paper's processing steps were these. Repertoire TCRs were matched against a reference library of SARS-CoV-2-specific TCRs generated with the MIRA antigen-specificity platform. Breadth was defined as the fraction of unique TCRs that were SARS-CoV-2-associated, and depth was defined as the fraction of total T cells that were SARS-CoV-2-associated. Using the MIRA data, every spike-specific TCR was mapped to the spike region that the TCR reacted to and assigned to either a CD4 or a CD8 class. Log10-transformed breadth and depth values were compared by one-way ANOVA with Sidak's multiple comparisons tests. Entries here come from immuneACCESS through TCRdb and include only in-frame sequences with V and J called. Some clones fail to appear in such tables; in the studies checked, an unresolved V gene covers under half of the shortfall, and the cause of the remainder is unknown. The V and J calls and clone size come from that table; D and trimming were worked out from the DNA. The sample table shows 85,000 to 90,000 clones, and more than 75% are seen once. Approximately 5.2% of the sample goes to the ten largest clones.

The specimen was peripheral blood, collected on day 0 of MenACWY control vaccination. In this chain, TRBV28 is recombined with TRBJ1-2; no D gene is confidently identified. The origin of this receptor is an adult in good health. At the DNA level, the sequence is TGTGCCAGCAGTTCTACCACCTCCGGGGACTATGGCTACACCTTC. This is translated as CASSSTTSGDYGYTF.